These 28 T cell receptor beta chains were sequenced from one sample in a study of blood T cell repertoires in COVID-19. Sequenced by immunoSEQ multiplex PCR; TCRdb stores in-frame clones only, minus some. The sample includes 150,000 to 200,000 clones, approximately 85% of them seen just once. Input material: peripheral blood. These receptors came from a woman in her sixties with acute or convalescent COVID-19.

The rearrangement joins TRBV27 to TRBJ2-3; 10 bases are shared with TRBD1. Unmatched junction bases numbered 6, after V lost 2 bases and J lost 4 bases. Germline assignment: CDR1 MNHEY and CDR2 SMNVEV (reference sequence). The CDR3 length is 16 residues. This chain's CDR3 is CASSLPGTGVSDTQYF. DNA of the CDR3: TGTGCCAGCAGTTTACCAGGGACAGGGGTCTCAGATACGCAGTATTTT.

The chain joins TRBV9 to TRBJ1-3; D is perhaps TRBD1 (5 bases). Germline V gene data show CDR1 as SGDLS and CDR2 as YYNGEE. Between the trimmed V and J ends, which lost 6 bases and 2 bases, there was a span of 15 bases. This CDR3 is 15 amino acids long. The CDR3: CASNPFQGPGNTIYF. The CDR3 DNA reads as TGTGCCAGCAACCCTTTTCAGGGTCCTGGAAACACCATATATTTT.

The J gene is TRBJ1-2, the V gene TRBV7-9; 10 bases agree with TRBD1. The V gene end was trimmed by 3 bases and the J gene end by 4 bases; junction bases not matched to a gene: 5. The CDR3 contains 15 residues. CDR1 is SEHNR, CDR2 FQNEAQ, per germline (reference sequence). The DNA of the CDR3 is TGTGCCAGCAGCTTTGCCGGGACAGGGGTCTATGGCTACACCTTC. This sequence encodes CASSFAGTGVYGYTF.

The rearrangement uses TRBV19 and TRBJ2-5; TRBD2 is a possible D gene (6 bases). The CDR3 extends over 16 amino acids. The germline CDR1 and CDR2 sequences are LNHDA and SQIVND (reference sequence). Trimming cost V 5 bases and J 3 bases, with 19 bases left between them. CDR3: CASSLIPAGTKETQYF. As DNA, the CDR3 is TGTGCCAGTAGTCTAATCCCGGCGGGAACCAAAGAGACCCAGTACTTC.

The chain carries TRBV2 and TRBJ2-2, with a weak D call TRBD1 (6 bases). V lost 7 bases and J lost 2, with 14 bases in between. The CDR3 runs 15 residues. Germline V gives CDR1 SNHLY, CDR2 FYNNEI. CDR3 in DNA: TGTGCCAGCACAACAGGGCACGGAAACACCGGGGAGCTGTTTTTT. It yields the protein CASTTGHGNTGELFF.

This chain connects TRBV2 to TRBJ1-2; the D gene is possibly TRBD1 (5 bases). The CDR3 has 11 amino acids. V gave up 7 bases and J gave up 3 bases, with 6 bases separating them. The V gene's germline CDR1 is SNHLY and CDR2 FYNNEI. CDR3 in DNA: TGTGCCAGCACGGGGGACTATGGCTACACCTTC. Translated: CASTGDYGYTF.

The V call is TRBV5-1, the J call TRBJ2-5; D not certain. V was shortened by 0 bases and J by 1 base, with 7 bases between the two germline ends. The length of the CDR3 is 14 residues. CDR1 SGHRS and CDR2 YFSETQ come from the germline V gene. CDR3 in DNA: TGCGCCAGCAGCTTGGGGGCTGCCCAAGAGACCCAGTACTTC. It is translated as CASSLGAAQETQYF.

DNA for the CDR3: TGTGCCAGCAGCCGAGGCCAGGATACGCAGTATTTT. This sequence encodes CASSRGQDTQYF. The chain combines TRBV7-2 with TRBJ2-3; no reliable D call. Germline CDR1 SGHTA, CDR2 FQGNSA. This CDR3 contains 12 residues. V was trimmed by 5 bases and J by 6 bases, leaving 9 bases between them.

CDR3 nucleotide sequence: TGCGCCAGCCGGGGGGAGGAAGCTTTCTTT. Translating it yields CASRGEEAFF. The chain couples TRBV10-2 to TRBJ1-1, with D tentatively TRBD1 (5 bases). V was trimmed by 8 bases and J by 8 bases, leaving 9 bases between them. CDR3 length equals 10 residues. CDR1 is WSHSY, CDR2 SAAADI, per germline.

The sample holds a few counts of this clone. V usage is TRBV7-2 and J usage is TRBJ2-5, with 8 bases that match TRBD2. Germline V CDR1 and CDR2: SGHTA, FQGNSA. The CDR3 covers 13 residues. V gave up 4 bases and J gave up 5 bases; unmatched junction bases: 3. CDR3 region: CASSWASGETQYF. DNA for the CDR3: TGTGCCAGCAGCTGGGCTAGCGGGGAGACCCAGTACTTC.

This chain joins TRBV9 and TRBJ2-5; TRBD2 matches 14 bases. Germline trimming cut 3 bases from V and 5 bases from J; bases unmatched to any gene: 6. This CDR3 has 16 amino acids. Germline values: CDR1 SGDLS, CDR2 YYNGEE. CDR3 DNA sequence: TGTGCCAGCAGCGGCGGGACTAGCGGGAGTTGGGAGACCCAGTACTTC. Its translation: CASSGGTSGSWETQYF.

This chain connects TRBV5-4 to TRBJ2-5, with TRBD2 identical over 7 bases. This CDR3 has 14 amino acids. With V trimmed by 4 bases and J by 0 bases, 3 bases remained unmatched. Per the germline V gene, CDR1 is SGHNT and CDR2 is YYREEE (reference sequence). The CDR3 nucleotides are TGTGCCAGCAGCCCCGGGACTAACCAAGAGACCCAGTACTTC. This sequence encodes CASSPGTNQETQYF.

The chain couples TRBV13 to TRBJ2-2; the match to TRBD2 covers 8 bases. CDR3 length equals 17 residues. V lost 5 bases and J lost 1; bases outside the gene matches: 9. Germline loops: CDR1 PRHDT, CDR2 FYEKMQ (reference sequence). Written as DNA, the CDR3 is TGTGCCAGCAGCAAACCTGTAGCGGGAATGAACACCGGGGAGCTGTTTTTT. This codes for CASSKPVAGMNTGELFF.

The rearrangement joins TRBV6-5 to TRBJ1-5; TRBD1 matches at 7 bases. After removal of 6 bases from V and 3 bases from J, the junction contained 2 bases not matched to a gene. Germline values: CDR1 MNHEY, CDR2 SVGAGI. This CDR3 spans 13 amino acids. CDR3 in amino acids: CASSEGANQPQHF. CDR3 coding DNA: TGTGCCAGCAGCGAGGGGGCCAATCAGCCCCAGCATTTT.

The rearrangement links TRBV6-5 to TRBJ1-5; unclear D gene. This CDR3 region has 13 residues. Looked up from germline, CDR1 is MNHEY and CDR2 is SVGAGI. V shed 2 bases and J shed 8 bases, with 10 bases lying between them. The CDR3 nucleotides are TGTGCCAGCAGTTACCATCCGAGGGAGCCCCAGCATTTT. Residues: CASSYHPREPQHF.

This clone came up a few times. The same CDR3 arises from other DNA sequences in this sample as well. The V gene is TRBV11-2, the J gene TRBJ1-1, with 7 bases fitting TRBD1. This CDR3 has 15 residues. The J segment lost 0 bases and the V segment lost 3 bases, leaving 4 bases of the junction unmatched. The germline CDR1 and CDR2 sequences are SGHAT and FQNNGV. CDR3 sequence (DNA): TGTGCCAGCAGCTTGCAGGGGGGAATGAACACTGAAGCTTTCTTT. Protein: CASSLQGGMNTEAFF.

This clone has a single count. This chain connects TRBV18 to TRBJ2-5; D is possibly TRBD2 (5 bases). This CDR3 has 14 amino acids. V was shortened by 3 bases and J by 2 bases, with 10 bases between the two germline ends. Germline V lookup: CDR1 KGHSH, CDR2 LQKENI. This CDR3 is CASSPQDLQETQYF. As DNA, the CDR3 is TGTGCCAGCTCACCCCAGGACTTGCAAGAGACCCAGTACTTC.

This clone has ten or more counts. J is TRBJ1-1 and V is TRBV2; D call uncertain. Looked up from germline, CDR1 is SNHLY and CDR2 is FYNNEI. The CDR3 spans 13 residues. V was pared by 6 bases and J by 0 bases, with 8 bases between. CDR3 amino acids: CASRRTLNTEAFF. CDR3 DNA: TGTGCCAGCAGGCGGACTCTGAACACTGAAGCTTTCTTT.

The rearrangement uses TRBV5-1 and TRBJ2-2, with a tentative D call TRBD2 (5 bases). CDR3 length: 15 residues. Trimming shortened V by 4 bases and J by 0 bases, and 10 bases separated the two germline ends. The germline V gene has CDR1 SGHRS and CDR2 YFSETQ. The CDR3 DNA follows: TGCGCCAGCAGCCCCCAGACTACGAACACCGGGGAGCTGTTTTTT. Its protein is CASSPQTTNTGELFF.

The rearrangement joins TRBV5-1 to TRBJ2-1; no clear D. The germline V gene has CDR1 SGHRS and CDR2 YFSETQ. V lost 0 bases to trimming and J lost 8 bases, with 6 bases between them. The CDR3 length is 12 residues. DNA for the CDR3: TGCGCCAGCAGCTTGGGCGGATATGAGCAGTTCTTC. Its translation is CASSLGGYEQFF. The full variable domain, rest sourced from reference TRBV5-1 and TRBJ2-1, is KAGVTQTPRYLIKTRGQQVTLSCSPISGHRSVSWYQQTPGQGLQFLFEYFSETQRNKGNFPGRFSGRQFSNSRSEMNVSTLELGDSALYLCASSLGGYEQFFGPGTRLTVL.

This clone was picked up one time. This rearrangement joins TRBV6-5 to TRBJ2-2; 12 positions agree with TRBD1. J gave up 7 bases and V 11 bases, and 11 bases lay outside the gene matches. Germline assignment: CDR1 MNHEY and CDR2 SVGAGI. CDR3 length: 15 amino acids. CDR3 in DNA: TGTGCCGCCCGGAGGGGACAGGGGGCCGTCGGGGAGCTGTTTTTT. Its translation is CAARRGQGAVGELFF.

The V call is TRBV5-1, the J call TRBJ2-7, with a tentative D call TRBD2 (5 bases). V shed 4 bases and J shed 4 bases, with 12 bases lying between them. Germline CDR1 reads SGHRS; CDR2 reads YFSETQ. The CDR3 consists of 13 residues. This chain's CDR3 is CASSIGLYYEQYF. CDR3 nucleotides: TGCGCCAGCAGCATCGGACTTTATTACGAGCAGTACTTC.

This clone was seen a few times. The V gene is TRBV6-1, the J gene TRBJ2-5; tentative D call: TRBD2 (6 bases). The CDR3 is 14 residues long. Germline CDR1 is MNHNS and CDR2 is SASEGT. The V gene lost 0 bases and the J gene lost 5 bases, with 10 bases spanning the gap. CDR3 DNA: TGTGCCAGCAGTGAAGCCGCGGGGACCGAGACCCAGTACTTC. Its translation is CASSEAAGTETQYF.

This chain joins TRBV16 and TRBJ1-1; TRBD1 is a possible D gene (5 bases). The CDR3 length is 16 residues. The ends were cut back, 8 bases at V and 0 bases at J, with 19 bases in the middle. Germline V gives CDR1 KGHSY, CDR2 FQNENV. Here the CDR3 DNA reads TGTGCCAGCCGAAAGGGCAGGGCAGATATGAACACTGAAGCTTTCTTT. It yields the protein CASRKGRADMNTEAFF.

The rearrangement links TRBV21-1 to TRBJ2-1; TRBD2, as called in the table, went unchecked against the DNA. TRBV21-1 is a listed pseudogene. The CDR3 totals 16 residues. CDR3 nucleotide sequence: TGTGCCAGCAGCAATCGACCTAGCGGGAGGGCGGATGAGCAGTTCTTC. This gives the protein CASSNRPSGRADEQFF.

This clone was counted a single time. The chain is built from TRBV6-5 and TRBJ2-1; D ambiguous. The CDR3 has 14 amino acids. Germline lookup yields CDR1 MNHEY and CDR2 SVGAGI. V was shortened by 6 bases and J by 6 bases, with 15 bases between the two germline ends. CDR3 DNA sequence: TGTGCCAGCAGGAGTGTTGGAGCTGTCAATGAGCAGTTCTTC. Its translation is CASRSVGAVNEQFF.

The rearrangement uses TRBV7-9 and TRBJ2-1; D call uncertain. V lost 5 bases to trimming and J lost 13 bases, with 12 bases between them. Looked up from germline, CDR1 is SEHNR and CDR2 is FQNEAQ (reference sequence). The CDR3 covers 11 residues. As DNA, the CDR3 is TGTGCCAGCAGCGTAGACACAAGACAGTTCTTC. Protein product: CASSVDTRQFF.

V usage is TRBV6-5 and J usage is TRBJ1-1, with D perhaps matching TRBD1 (5 bases). This CDR3 has 14 residues. The V end lost 2 bases, the J end lost 6 bases, and 13 bases lay between the germline ends. Germline CDR1 reads MNHEY; CDR2 reads SVGAGI. In nucleotides, the CDR3 is TGTGCCAGCAGTTACCGTGACAGAAAAGCTGAAGCTTTCTTT. Protein product: CASSYRDRKAEAFF.